The next 2 T cell receptor beta chains were all read from a single sample in a study of blood T cells in healthy people across ages. A J-beta primer mix and a sample-barcoded 5' primer were used in a second PCR of about 6 to 12 cycles. TCRdb analysed the 5' RACE reads with MiXCR anew, one entry per CDR3 protein. The sample holds fewer than 2,000,000 distinct CDR3 sequences; about 39% are singletons and the top ten take roughly 23%. Sequenced material: blood. The receptors here all came from a human donor in good health.

This clonotype has ten or more counts. The rearrangement uses TRBV7-6 and TRBJ1-1, with no clear D. The CDR3 length is 16 residues. The V gene's germline CDR1 is SGHVS and CDR2 FNYEAQ. Trimming left V 1 base short and J 0 bases short, with 12 bases between. This chain's CDR3 is CASSLGKGSMNTEAFF. The DNA of the CDR3 is TGTGCCAGCAGCTTAGGTAAAGGATCCATGAACACTGAAGCTTTCTTT.

The chain links TRBV5-1 to TRBJ2-7; TRBD2 might be the D (6 bases). The CDR3 has 14 amino acids. The ends were cut back, 1 base at V and 2 bases at J, with 10 bases in the middle. The germline V gene has CDR1 SGHRS and CDR2 YFSETQ. As DNA, the CDR3 is TGCGCCAGCAGCTTGCCGGGGGTCGCCTACGAGCAGTACTTC. It encodes CASSLPGVAYEQYF.